The 22 T cell receptor beta chains below were found in one sample sequenced in a study of a mutant IDH1 vaccine in newly diagnosed glioma. Specified time point: baseline, week 1 (first vaccination visit). Treatment described: pre-vaccination baseline after standard-of-care therapy. TCRdb's table, derived via immunoSEQ multiplex PCR, lists solely in-frame clones and lacks some. The sample records 50,000 to 65,000 clones, around 80% being singletons. Material: PBMCs, obtained from a glioma patient treated with radiotherapy, temozolomide or both. Receptors were obtained from a woman between 35 and 50 years old with glioma.

The chain uses TRBV29-1 and TRBJ1-1; D is unclear. V dropped 4 bases and J dropped 4 bases, with 19 bases sitting between them. Germline V gene data show CDR1 as SQVTM and CDR2 as ANQGSEA. The CDR3 is made up of 15 amino acids. In DNA, the CDR3 is TGCAGCGTTGGCCAACTCACAGTAAGTGGCACTGAAGCTTTCTTT. It yields the protein CSVGQLTVSGTEAFF. Based on the CDR3 plus reference TRBV29-1 and TRBJ1-1, the full variable domain is SAVISQKPSRDICQRGTSLTIQCQVDSQVTMMFWYRQQPGQSLTLIATANQGSEATYESGFVIDKFPISRPNLTFSTLTVSNMSPEDSSIYLCSVGQLTVSGTEAFFGQGTRLTVV.

The genes are TRBV29-1 and TRBJ2-3; D may match TRBD1 or TRBD2 (7 bases each). V gave up 3 bases and J gave up 4 bases, with 17 bases separating them. The CDR3 is made up of 15 amino acids. CDR1 and CDR2 (germline): SQVTM, ANQGSEA. This CDR3 reads CSVDPRGGSPDTQYF. CDR3 DNA: TGCAGCGTTGATCCCAGGGGGGGTTCCCCAGATACGCAGTATTTT.

The chain employs TRBV2 and TRBJ2-2; weak D call: TRBD1 (5 bases). The length of the CDR3 is 13 residues. V gave up 6 bases and J gave up 6 bases, with 11 bases separating them. Per germline, CDR1 SNHLY and CDR2 FYNNEI. As DNA, the CDR3 is TGTGCCAGCAGAGACAGATGGTCCGGGGAGCTGTTTTTT. This translates into CASRDRWSGELFF.

The gene calls are TRBV7-9 and TRBJ2-1, with 9 nucleotides matching TRBD2. The V gene end was trimmed by 1 base and the J gene end by 4 bases; junction bases not matched to a gene: 5. The CDR3 is 16 amino acids. The germline V gene encodes CDR1 SEHNR and CDR2 FQNEAQ (reference sequence). The CDR3 DNA sequence: TGTGCCAGCAGCTTAGGCCCGCGGGGGGGATACAATGAGCAGTTCTTC. It is translated as CASSLGPRGGYNEQFF.

There are a few counts of this clone. The J gene is TRBJ1-2, the V gene TRBV7-8, with 11 bases that match TRBD1. V lost 3 bases to trimming and J lost 6 bases; unmatched junction nucleotides: 6. The CDR3 has 15 residues. Looked up from germline, CDR1 is SGHVS and CDR2 is FQNEAQ. Here the CDR3 DNA reads TGTGCCAGCAGCTTGGACAGGGGGCGCGAAAATGGCTACACCTTC. It specifies CASSLDRGRENGYTF.

V and J are TRBV2 and TRBJ2-4; 9 bases match TRBD1. Germline-derived CDR1 and CDR2 are SNHLY and FYNNEI. With V trimmed by 6 bases and J by 8 bases, 2 bases remained unmatched. CDR3 length: 12 amino acids. The CDR3 coding sequence is TGTGCCAGCAGGGACAGGGGACACATTCAGTACTTC. It encodes CASRDRGHIQYF.

This sequence joins TRBV7-8 and TRBJ2-2, with D hard to call. CDR3 length: 13 residues. Deletions cut 6 bases from V and 4 bases from J, with 9 bases between. Per germline, CDR1 SGHVS and CDR2 FQNEAQ. The CDR3 sequence: CASSSTATGELFF. As DNA, the CDR3 is TGTGCCAGCAGTTCTACCGCCACCGGGGAGCTGTTTTTT.

This clone was picked up one time. The chain recombines TRBV6-5 with TRBJ2-2; D is perhaps TRBD1 or TRBD2 (7 bases each). The V gene lost 6 bases and the J gene lost 5 bases, with 16 bases spanning the gap. The germline gives CDR1 MNHEY, CDR2 SVGAGI. There are 15 residues in the CDR3. CDR3 DNA: TGTGCCAGCAGCCCCTCCCAGGGGGGGACCGGGGAGCTGTTTTTT. Its translation is CASSPSQGGTGELFF.

The chain has TRBV30 and TRBJ2-7; tentative D call: TRBD1 (6 bases). This CDR3 is built from 13 residues. Trimming shortened V by 2 bases and J by 3 bases, and 11 bases separated the two germline ends. CDR1 is GTSNPN and CDR2 is SVGIG in the germline V gene (reference sequence). CDR3 region: CAWSTGTNYEQYF. The CDR3 nucleotides are TGTGCCTGGAGTACAGGGACCAACTACGAGCAGTACTTC.

The chain couples TRBV5-1 to TRBJ2-7; 7 nucleotides agree with TRBD2. The CDR3 has 13 amino acids. V lost 1 base, J lost 11 bases, and 9 bases stayed unmatched. Germline CDR1 SGHRS, CDR2 YFSETQ. The CDR3 DNA sequence: TGCGCCAGCAGCTTGTCGCTAGCGGACATTGAGTACTTC. It is translated as CASSLSLADIEYF.

The chain links TRBV2 to TRBJ1-1, with TRBD1 identical over 9 bases. The CDR3 length is 14 residues. Trimming took 6 bases from V and 3 from J; bases not matched to a gene: 5. From germline, CDR1 is SNHLY and CDR2 FYNNEI. For the CDR3, the DNA is TGTGCCAGCAGGAGGGACAGGGAAGACACTGAAGCTTTCTTT. Encoded protein: CASRRDREDTEAFF.

This chain uses TRBV5-8 with TRBJ2-7; TRBD1 aligns across 10 bases. Germline V gene data show CDR1 as SGHTS and CDR2 as YDEGEE. The CDR3 spans 14 residues. V lost 4 bases and J lost 5; bases outside the gene matches: 6. The DNA for the CDR3 is TGTGCCAGCAGCACCGGGACAGGGGTCCACGAGCAGTACTTC. Translating gives CASSTGTGVHEQYF.

The genes are TRBV7-8 and TRBJ2-7, with TRBD1 matching 7 bases. V shed 3 bases and J 6 bases; nucleotides not matched to a gene: 14. The CDR3 contains 16 residues. CDR1 is SGHVS and CDR2 is FQNEAQ in the germline V gene. CDR3 in DNA: TGTGCCAGCAGCTTTACGGATGGACAGGCCCCTGGCGAGCAGTACTTC. Translating gives CASSFTDGQAPGEQYF.

The rearrangement uses TRBV6-5 and TRBJ1-1, with D hard to call. The ends were cut back, 6 bases at V and 2 bases at J, with 13 bases in the middle. The CDR3 totals 14 residues. The germline V gene has CDR1 MNHEY and CDR2 SVGAGI. CDR3 bases: TGTGCCAGCAGGCCCGGAGGGCCAAACACTGAAGCTTTCTTT. It codes for CASRPGGPNTEAFF.

This sequence joins TRBV9 and TRBJ1-2; a weak D match, TRBD1 (6 bases). V lost 3 bases to trimming and J lost 0 bases, with 12 bases between them. CDR1 and CDR2 (germline): SGDLS, YYNGEE. CDR3 length: 15 amino acids. The CDR3 sequence is CASSADRRANYGYTF. The CDR3 DNA follows: TGTGCCAGCAGCGCAGACAGGCGCGCTAACTATGGCTACACCTTC.

The chain joins TRBV13 to TRBJ2-1; weak D call: TRBD2 (7 bases). The CDR3 has 15 residues. V was clipped by 1 base and J by 4 bases, with 11 bases between them. Germline values: CDR1 PRHDT, CDR2 FYEKMQ (reference sequence). CDR3 sequence: CASSLEGGGYNEQFF. CDR3 nucleotides: TGTGCCAGCAGCTTAGAGGGGGGGGGTTACAATGAGCAGTTCTTC.

J is TRBJ1-1 and V is TRBV27; 9 bases map to TRBD1. V was clipped by 5 bases and J by 4 bases; unmatched bases: 14. Germline V gives CDR1 MNHEY, CDR2 SMNVEV (reference sequence). The CDR3 contains 17 residues. CDR3: CASSQPPGQGWITEAFF. CDR3 DNA sequence: TGTGCCAGCAGTCAACCTCCGGGACAGGGATGGATCACTGAAGCTTTCTTT.

The chain employs TRBV27 and TRBJ2-1; D might be TRBD1 or TRBD2, each matching 6 bases. The CDR3 is 17 amino acids. V was trimmed by 5 bases and J by 7 bases, leaving 24 bases between them. Germline loops: CDR1 MNHEY, CDR2 SMNVEV (reference sequence). In DNA, the CDR3 is TGTGCCAGCAGTCGAGTTTCGGGCGCTGGAGGGGGGAATGAGCAGTTCTTC. Amino acid sequence: CASSRVSGAGGGNEQFF.

This clone was found a few times. The chain couples TRBV2 to TRBJ1-1; a weak D match, TRBD1 (6 bases). Germline CDR1 is SNHLY and CDR2 is FYNNEI. V was clipped by 7 bases and J by 10 bases, with 16 bases between them. The CDR3 totals 12 residues. The CDR3 nucleotides are TGTGCCAGCACCCCACAGGGCCAGGGAGCTTTCTTT. This translates into CASTPQGQGAFF.

V usage is TRBV2 and J usage is TRBJ1-1, with D possibly being TRBD1 (5 bases). There are 13 residues in the CDR3. Trimming left V 8 bases short and J 0 bases short, with 10 bases between. Germline V lookup: CDR1 SNHLY, CDR2 FYNNEI. This chain's CDR3 is CASGSGLNTEAFF. The CDR3 region has the DNA TGTGCCAGCGGGTCAGGGTTGAACACTGAAGCTTTCTTT.

The J gene is TRBJ1-2, the V gene TRBV5-1; TRBD1 matches 9 bases. J gave up 0 bases and V 0 bases, and 9 bases lay outside the gene matches. Germline lookup yields CDR1 SGHRS and CDR2 YFSETQ. The CDR3 contains 18 residues. The CDR3: CASSLERGQGYSNYGYTF. In DNA form, the CDR3 reads TGCGCCAGCAGCTTGGAAAGGGGACAGGGTTACTCTAACTATGGCTACACCTTC.

The chain is built from TRBV28 and TRBJ1-2; 8 nucleotides match TRBD1. J was trimmed by 8 bases and V by 4 bases; bases with no gene match: 9. Germline CDR1 MDHEN, CDR2 SYDVKM. CDR3 size: 14 residues. The CDR3 protein is CASSSSTGAYGYTF. CDR3 in DNA: TGTGCCAGCAGTTCATCGACAGGGGCTTACGGCTACACCTTC.